The 27 T cell receptor beta chains reported below all come from one sample, sequenced in a study of blood T cell repertoires in COVID-19. Sequencing was performed with immunoSEQ multiplex PCR; in TCRdb, only in-frame clones are kept and a portion is missing. Here the sample spans about 250,000 clones, around 81% being singletons. Sequenced material: peripheral blood. The receptors come from a person in their 70s with COVID-19, enrolled during active disease.

This sequence joins TRBV6-4 and TRBJ2-1; TRBD2 might be the D (6 bases). The germline gives CDR1 MRHNA, CDR2 SNTAGT. V lost 0 bases and J lost 5, with 17 bases in between. The CDR3 totals 17 residues. The CDR3 DNA sequence: TGTGCCAGCAGTGACTCTGGTGGGAGGAAGTACGACAATGAGCAGTTCTTC. This encodes CASSDSGGRKYDNEQFF.

The count of this clone is one. V gene TRBV24-1 combines with J gene TRBJ2-2, with TRBD2 matching 7 bases. V lost 6 bases and J lost 7; bases outside the gene matches: 1. Germline V gene lookup returns CDR1 KGHDR and CDR2 SFDVKD. The CDR3 contains 12 residues. The CDR3 DNA sequence: TGTGCCACCAGTCGGGGGGTCGGGGAGCTGTTTTTT. This translates into CATSRGVGELFF.

This rearrangement joins TRBV3-1 (or the pseudogene TRBV3-2) to TRBJ2-7, with 7 bases lining up with TRBD2. Looked up from germline, CDR1 is LGHDT and CDR2 is YNNKEL (reference sequence). The CDR3 is made up of 14 amino acids. V was clipped by 3 bases and J by 4 bases; unmatched bases: 6. The CDR3 protein is CASSQAGGFYEQYF. The DNA of the CDR3 is TGTGCCAGCAGCCAGGCCGGGGGGTTTTACGAGCAGTACTTC.

The J gene is TRBJ2-2, the V gene TRBV29-1; D unresolved. The CDR3 consists of 12 residues. Germline CDR1 is SQVTM and CDR2 is ANQGSEA. Trimming shortened V by 6 bases and J by 1 base, and 6 bases separated the two germline ends. CDR3 nucleotide sequence: TGCAGCGTCACAAAGAACACCGGGGAGCTGTTTTTT. This translates into CSVTKNTGELFF.

This chain uses TRBV11-2 with TRBJ2-4, with 7 bases matching TRBD2. The J segment lost 0 bases and the V segment lost 3 bases, leaving 11 bases of the junction unmatched. This CDR3 is 18 amino acids long. The germline gives CDR1 SGHAT, CDR2 FQNNGV. The CDR3 here is CASSLGRVEILAKNIQYF. The CDR3 coding sequence is TGTGCCAGCAGCTTGGGGAGGGTCGAGATACTAGCCAAAAACATTCAGTACTTC.

This chain uses TRBV19 with TRBJ2-7, with 7 bases lining up with TRBD1. With 5 bases clipped from V and 0 bases from J, the junction kept 4 bases outside the gene matches. The CDR3 is 14 amino acids. Germline assignment: CDR1 LNHDA and CDR2 SQIVND (reference sequence). The CDR3: CASSRTGPSYEQYF. In DNA form, the CDR3 reads TGTGCCAGTAGTCGGACAGGTCCCTCCTACGAGCAGTACTTC.

This sequence joins TRBV18 and TRBJ1-2; 10 bases map to TRBD1. The V and J ends lost 2 bases and 6 bases, in that order; junction bases with no gene match: 3. Germline CDR1 KGHSH, CDR2 LQKENI. This CDR3 is built from 14 residues. The CDR3 loop is CASSPAGTGDGYTF. In DNA form, the CDR3 reads TGTGCCAGCTCACCAGCCGGGACAGGGGATGGCTACACCTTC.

The chain combines TRBV7-9 with TRBJ1-5, with 7 nucleotides matching TRBD1. Losses at the gene ends were 5 bases for V and 4 bases for J; bases not matched to a gene: 5. The CDR3 extends over 14 amino acids. Germline lookup yields CDR1 SEHNR and CDR2 FQNEAQ (reference sequence). CDR3 nucleotides: TGTGCCAGCAGCGGAACGACAGGGAATCAGCCCCAGCATTTT. Its protein is CASSGTTGNQPQHF. The complete variable domain, with remaining parts taken from reference TRBV7-9 and TRBJ1-5, reads DTGVSQNPRHKITKRGQNVTFRCDPISEHNRLYWYRQTLGQGPEFLTYFQNEAQLEKSRLLSDRFSAERPKGSFSTLEIQRTEQGDSAMYLCASSGTTGNQPQHFGDGTRLSIL.

The gene calls are TRBV6-2 or TRBV6-3 and TRBJ2-7; D gene unclear. Germline V gene lookup returns CDR1 MNHEY and CDR2 SVGEGT. The CDR3 has 13 amino acids. Trimming stripped 4 bases from V and 3 bases from J, with 10 bases between. The CDR3 DNA follows: TGTGCCAGCAGTTCCCCCGGCGGCTACGAGCAGTACTTC. Translating gives CASSSPGGYEQYF.

This clone was detected once. CDR3 in DNA: TGTGCCAGCAGAGTCTCGACGGGAACTGAAGCTTTCTTT. Translating it yields CASRVSTGTEAFF. This rearrangement joins TRBV6-5 to TRBJ1-1; the D is unclear. The CDR3 loop spans 13 amino acids. V was cut by 6 bases and J by 5 bases, with 13 bases left in between. Germline-derived CDR1 and CDR2 are MNHEY and SVGAGI.

The chain links TRBV10-3 to TRBJ2-3, with 7 bases matching TRBD2. The CDR3 extends over 15 amino acids. V dropped 0 bases and J dropped 4; count of bases not matched to a gene: 4. Per germline, CDR1 ENHRY and CDR2 SYGVKD. The CDR3 protein is CAISESGRGADTQYF. Written as DNA, the CDR3 is TGTGCCATCAGTGAGTCGGGGAGGGGCGCAGATACGCAGTATTTT.

V gene TRBV10-3 combines with J gene TRBJ1-5; tentative D call: TRBD1 (5 bases). CDR1 is ENHRY and CDR2 is SYGVKD in the germline V gene. V lost 3 bases, J lost 6 bases, and 12 bases lay in between. There are 14 residues in the CDR3. The CDR3 loop reads CAISDGRGGQPQHF. In DNA form, the CDR3 reads TGTGCCATCAGTGATGGGAGGGGCGGTCAGCCCCAGCATTTT.

There are a few counts of this clone. As DNA, the CDR3 is TGCGCCAGCAATCCGGGAGGGAGTCGGAATGAGCAGTTCTTC. Translation gives CASNPGGSRNEQFF. This chain joins TRBV5-1 and TRBJ2-1, with 8 bases aligning to TRBD2. There are 14 residues in the CDR3. V was clipped by 6 bases and J by 7 bases; unmatched bases: 9. Germline V gene sequence: CDR1 SGHRS, CDR2 YFSETQ.

CDR3 sequence (DNA): TGTGCCAGCACCCCGCTGAGGAATTCACCCCTCCACTTT. Its protein product is CASTPLRNSPLHF. The chain joins TRBV28 to TRBJ1-6; D ambiguous. Trimming took 7 bases from V and 7 from J, leaving 11 bases between them. The CDR3 is made up of 13 amino acids. Germline V gene lookup returns CDR1 MDHEN and CDR2 SYDVKM.

This sequence joins TRBV7-2 and TRBJ1-6; 8 nucleotides line up with TRBD1. This CDR3 region has 15 residues. Germline values: CDR1 SGHTA, CDR2 FQGNSA. V dropped 4 bases and J dropped 5; count of bases not matched to a gene: 4. The CDR3 region has the DNA TGTGCCAGCAGCTCGCAGGGGGCTAATAATTCACCCCTCCACTTT. Translation: CASSSQGANNSPLHF.

The count of this clone is one. The V gene is TRBV6-1, the J gene TRBJ1-4; TRBD1 might be the D (6 bases). CDR3 length: 19 amino acids. Germline V gene lookup returns CDR1 MNHNS and CDR2 SASEGT. The germline V and J ends were trimmed by 2 bases and 4 bases, with 23 bases remaining between them. The CDR3 loop is CASSERVSGGAGFNEKLFF. In DNA, the CDR3 is TGTGCCAGCAGTGAAAGGGTGTCTGGGGGGGCGGGCTTTAATGAAAAACTGTTTTTT.

The chain employs TRBV7-7 and TRBJ2-1, with 13 nucleotides matching TRBD2. In germline, CDR1 is SSHAT, CDR2 FNYEAQ (reference sequence). V was pared by 6 bases and J by 9 bases, with 8 bases of the junction left unmatched. The CDR3 loop spans 15 amino acids. The CDR3 sequence: CASRPTSGRASEQFF. Here the CDR3 DNA reads TGTGCCAGCAGGCCTACTAGCGGGAGGGCCTCTGAGCAGTTCTTC.

This clone has a handful of counts. J is TRBJ1-2 and V is TRBV19; 7 bases fit TRBD1. J lost 3 bases, V lost 4 bases, and 2 bases had no gene match. The CDR3 is 13 amino acids. Germline lookup yields CDR1 LNHDA and CDR2 SQIVND (reference sequence). As DNA, the CDR3 is TGTGCCAGTAGTAGGGGACAGCACTATGGCTACACCTTC. It translates to CASSRGQHYGYTF. Variable domain in full (rest from reference TRBV19 and TRBJ1-2): DGGITQSPKYLFRKEGQNVTLSCEQNLNHDAMYWYRQDPGQGLRLIYYSQIVNDFQKGDIAEGYSVSREKKESFPLTVTSAQKNPTAFYLCASSRGQHYGYTFGSGTRLTVV.

As for this clone: Other DNA variants within this sample encode the same CDR3. The rearrangement joins TRBV7-8 to TRBJ2-2; 11 positions agree with TRBD2. J lost 5 bases, V lost 4 bases, and 6 bases had no gene match. Germline V lookup: CDR1 SGHVS, CDR2 FQNEAQ. The CDR3 totals 16 residues. The CDR3 here is CASSSDASGRTGELFF. Written as DNA, the CDR3 is TGTGCCAGCAGCTCCGACGCTAGCGGGAGGACCGGGGAGCTGTTTTTT.

The V and J genes are TRBV5-5 and TRBJ1-5; weak D call: TRBD1 (6 bases). This CDR3 contains 15 residues. In germline, CDR1 is SGHKS, CDR2 YYEKEE (reference sequence). Between the trimmed V and J ends, which lost 5 bases and 5 bases, there was a span of 17 bases. The CDR3 coding sequence is TGTGCCAGCAGTTCCGACCAGGGGAACTATCAGCCCCAGCATTTT. This codes for CASSSDQGNYQPQHF.

The chain uses TRBV7-9 and TRBJ1-2; no firm D call. V lost 3 bases to trimming and J lost 1 base, with 15 bases between them. Germline V gives CDR1 SEHNR, CDR2 FQNEAQ (reference sequence). The CDR3 extends over 16 amino acids. This CDR3 reads CASSFSGLEVNYGYTF. The CDR3 DNA follows: TGTGCCAGCAGCTTCTCGGGGTTAGAAGTTAACTATGGCTACACCTTC.

V gene TRBV7-9 combines with J gene TRBJ2-1; tentative D call: TRBD2 (5 bases). V lost 1 base and J lost 6, with 10 bases in between. The CDR3 sequence is 14 residues long. CDR1 is SEHNR and CDR2 is FQNEAQ in the germline V gene (reference sequence). CDR3 nucleotides: TGTGCCAGCAGCTTAGGTGGGAGTCTCAATGAGCAGTTCTTC. Its translation: CASSLGGSLNEQFF.

CDR3 in DNA: TGCGCCAGCAGCCAAGCCGGGGATCTCACTGAAGCTTTCTTT. It translates to CASSQAGDLTEAFF. The chain carries TRBV4-1 and TRBJ1-1; unclear D gene. Germline CDR1 MGHRA, CDR2 YSYEKL. Trimming shortened V by 1 base and J by 4 bases, and 10 bases separated the two germline ends. The CDR3 sequence is 14 residues long.

This clone was counted once. The J gene is TRBJ2-2, the V gene TRBV19; no definite D call. V lost 3 bases and J 0 bases, leaving 8 bases between the germline ends. This CDR3 is 15 amino acids long. Per the germline V gene, CDR1 is LNHDA and CDR2 is SQIVND (reference sequence). CDR3 sequence (DNA): TGTGCCAGTAGTATTTGGAGACCGAACACCGGGGAGCTGTTTTTT. Translating gives CASSIWRPNTGELFF.

J is TRBJ1-2 and V is TRBV6-2 or TRBV6-3, with TRBD1 matching over 7 bases. Germline V gene data show CDR1 as MNHEY and CDR2 as SVGEGT. The V and J ends lost 4 bases and 5 bases, in that order; junction bases with no gene match: 10. CDR3 length equals 15 residues. The CDR3 reads CASSSQSGQIYGYTF. The CDR3 DNA sequence: TGTGCCAGCAGTTCCCAGTCGGGACAGATTTATGGCTACACCTTC.

The genes are TRBV5-4 and TRBJ2-5, with D tentatively TRBD2 (5 bases). CDR1 is SGHNT, CDR2 YYREEE, per germline (reference sequence). The CDR3 length is 14 residues. The germline V and J ends were trimmed by 1 base and 1 base, with 8 bases remaining between them. The CDR3 nucleotides read TGTGCCAGCAGCTTGCACGGGGTCCAAGAGACCCAGTACTTC. Translating it yields CASSLHGVQETQYF.

The chain has TRBV19 and TRBJ2-7; D gene unclear. V lost 8 bases and J lost 4, with 3 bases in between. CDR1 and CDR2 from the germline V gene are LNHDA and SQIVND (reference sequence). The CDR3 is 9 amino acids. This CDR3 is CASPYEQYF. As DNA, the CDR3 is TGTGCCAGTCCGTACGAGCAGTACTTC.